This TCR beta chain was observed in a study of cytomegalovirus exposure and HLA in healthy donors (dated by TCRdb to 2015 to 2018). For context, the study as a whole: An earlier analysis of some 500 of the donors reported more than 250 Gb of sequence data and 117 million unique TCR beta sequences from about 180 million T cells. An early release that covered about 600 HLA-typed donors contained approximately 300 gigabases of sequencing data and around 80 million unique TCR sequences. Of the 398 genotyped donors, 70% to 90% were placed in the genetic ancestry cluster associated with self-reported Caucasian donors. The study was designed to test whether signatures of past pathogen exposure could be identified by cataloging public T cell receptors. The study used immunosequencing to profile the T cell repertoires of several hundred subjects and linked those repertoires to cytomegalovirus serostatus. Along with the roughly 670-subject first cohort, a separate validation cohort of over a hundred different subjects was used. The study combined high-throughput TCR immunosequencing, statistical association of individual TCRs with disease status, and machine learning to predict cytomegalovirus infection status. To study patterns of TCR occurrence, a later analysis re-analyzed previously published TCR beta repertoires from several hundred donors and added high-resolution HLA genotyping. In the later analysis, no new phenotypic data were used to find candidate immune exposures; instead, reliance was placed on TCR beta sequences and their occurrence across donors. In an earlier analysis of several hundred of the donors, high-throughput TCR beta sequencing was used to judge whether each TCR beta V gene segment behaved as functional or pseudogenic. Alongside the repertoire data, information on donor age, sex, ethnicity and CMV serostatus was compiled. Genome-wide SNP genotypes for about 65% of the roughly 670 donors were used in a later genetic analysis, which treated that subset as a discovery cohort. Every discovery cohort repertoire had been produced on one sequencing platform. HLA typing included class I and class II loci at four-digit resolution. The number of donors typed differed by locus, with about 629-630 for A, B, C, DRB1 and DQB1, 522 for DQA1, 600 to 610 for DPA1, and around 430 for DPB1. Roughly 5 DR-DQ haplotypes were handled as single units for association and clustering because linkage in the cohort was strong. On average, roughly 240,000 unique TCR beta nucleotide sequences were sequenced per donor among a few hundred genotyped donors of the cohort, with about 19% of those sequences being non-productive.

Receptor amplification or capture employed the immunoSEQ multiplex PCR assay. For the multiplex PCR, a mixture combining 60 forward primers for TCR Vbeta segments and 13 reverse primers for TCR Jbeta segments was used. The CDR3 region of rearranged TCR beta genes was amplified from genomic DNA by a multiplex PCR assay. The Illumina HiSeq System was used to sequence the amplified TCR beta libraries as 87-base-pair reads. The study's own analysis went as follows. Across the roughly 640 repertoires, a later analysis counted 78 million or so unique TCR beta chains, 9.5 million to 13 million of which were shared by at least two donors. Raw reads were error-corrected and collapsed into unique sequences with a nearest-neighbor algorithm that merged closely related sequences to remove PCR and sequencing errors. To assign V, D and J gene segments, CDR3 sequences were aligned to IMGT reference sequences. For a sequence to be retained, a match of at least six nucleotides to both a V gene segment and a J gene segment was required. Rearrangements were called productive when the CDR3 lacked stop codons and stayed in frame with V and J; all others were non-productive. CDR3 was defined by IMGT convention, running from the second conserved V-encoded cysteine to the conserved J-encoded phenylalanine. The earlier analysis of some 540 of the donors excluded any sequence lacking an unambiguous match to a single V gene segment. In an earlier analysis of approximately 590 of the donors, V segments were called functional above 56.7% productive rearrangements and were called segregating when the between-donor standard deviation exceeded 5%. To diagnose cytomegalovirus status from the catalog of TCR beta chain sequences, a statistical classification framework was built. In a later analysis, V and J genes were assigned by comparing TCR nucleotide sequences against IMGT/GENE-DB human TR gene sequences. A later analysis assigned CDR3 sequences and most-parsimonious VDJ recombination scenarios with the TCRdist pipeline. In a later analysis, every TCR beta chain was defined by the combination of its CDR3 amino acid sequence and its V-gene family, and reads without a unique V-gene family were dropped. To address suspected cross-contamination and a sequencing artifact, a later analysis removed around 600 highly shared, low-generation-probability nucleotide sequences. In a later analysis, a clonal expansion index was calculated for each public chain from normalized within-repertoire ranks of inferred template counts. In a later analysis, generation probabilities were computed using a VDJ recombination model fitted to out-of-frame rearrangements, and the results were checked against IGoR. Hypergeometric tests were used in a later analysis to score TCR-TCR, TCR-HLA and TCR-CMV co-occurrence, with a repertoire-size bias correction applied to the TCR pairs. In a later analysis, false discovery rates were estimated by permuting HLA or CMV assignments 20 times. In a later analysis, co-occurring TCRs were grouped with DBSCAN, and TCRdist sequence similarity was added when clustering was performed within HLA-allele-positive subsets. For co-occurrence clustering, repertoires with fewer than 30,000 or more than 120,000 public chains were excluded, along with five or six repertoires with anomalous nucleotide sharing. Held by TCRdb, this immuneACCESS table contains in-frame sequences only and omits some clones. Under half of the omission traces to an unresolved V gene where checked; the cause of the rest is unknown. For V, J and clone size, that table is used; D and trimming come from the DNA. In this sample the table shows some 140,000 clones, 60% to 85% of which occur a single time. 3% to 4% of the sample is taken by the ten largest.

From V the trimming removes 4 bases and from J it removes 4 bases, while the gene matches leave 11 bases of the junction unaccounted for. From cysteine to phenylalanine, the CDR3 is 16 amino acids long. The retained sequence is limited to the CDR3, 48 bases, with the frame set at the first base. According to the germline V gene (reference sequence), CDR1 reads PRHDT and CDR2 reads FYEKMQ. Of note for this clone: Its specific antigen is unknown. No clone much larger than this one lies a single base away; base qualities are absent.

In total, roughly 670 healthy bone marrow donors made up the cohort. At the time of sampling, every cohort member was nominally healthy, though immune exposures that went unrecorded were likely present. The donor tested CMV seronegative, placing the donor among the 350 to 400 seronegative members of the cohort. Every donor gave a peripheral blood sample, and the peripheral blood mononuclear cells from that sample were used for TCR beta sequencing. Genomic DNA extraction from the blood cell samples was performed with the Qiagen DNeasy Blood Extraction Kit. Beyond this particular receptor, the publication reports: Sequencing depth was assumed to be roughly uniform across donors in the presence/absence analyses, though that assumption may not hold. In both the original and validation cohorts, the classifier was reported to diagnose cytomegalovirus status with high specificity and sensitivity. Over 15 rarely observed V segments, including chromosome 9 orphons, were excluded from the earlier analysis of approximately 500 of the donors because counts were too low. Broadly in line with IMGT annotations, most TCR beta V segments showed up in productive rearrangements about 87% or about 30% of the time in an earlier analysis of 450 to 750 of the donors. Because HLA typing was missing for some donors at each locus, association tests included only the typed subset. In vitro tests confirmed that a few of the cytomegalovirus-associated TCR beta chains recognize cytomegalovirus antigens. Specific HLA alleles were associated with 15,000 to 20,000 TCR beta sequences at a false discovery rate of 0.05 in a later analysis. Compared with equally common non-associated chains, HLA-associated TCR beta chains in a later analysis were more clonally expanded and had lower generation probabilities. A cluster of highly shared sequence variants was judged likely to represent a technical artifact of the sequencing pipeline. The study listed 164 TCR beta chains as associated with cytomegalovirus. The authors suggested that the approach could potentially be generalized to other disease states and immunological phenotypes. When HLA alleles, especially DR and DQ, strongly co-occurred, attributing TCR associations to individual alleles was difficult. In a later analysis, the rate of TCR association differed among HLA loci, with DRB1 alleles having the most associated TCRs and HLA-C alleles having the fewest. A further reported finding was that TCR beta sequences accurately predicted the HLA-A and HLA-B alleles for most subjects in the first cohort. A later analysis found that most CMV-associated TCR beta chains appeared HLA-restricted, with HLA associations seemingly driven largely by CMV exposure. A later analysis reported that several top co-occurrence clusters appeared linked to parvovirus B19, influenza, CMV and Epstein-Barr virus. While some public TCRs were present in many individuals, most TCR sequences turned up only very rarely across donors. Some IMGT-functional V segments, including TRBV6-2 and TRBV6-3, could not be distinguished by the 87-base-pair reads and were therefore excluded. Correlated functional status among segregating V segments might be attributable to linkage disequilibrium, but an unknown experimental factor could not be ruled out. In a later genetic analysis, fewer N-insertions in productive TCRs were reported among donors in an Asian-associated ancestry cluster than the roughly 700-donor mean. This cohort had only TCR beta chains sequenced, and the lack of alpha or paired-chain data limited which features could be detected. The only immune exposure information available for the cohort was CMV serostatus. V-gene and J-gene trimming of TCR beta chains was associated with a missense DCLRE1C variant in a later genetic analysis, and the association was replicated in an independent cohort.

This clonotype originated in a woman aged 35 to 49 in good health and CMV-seronegative. This chain joins TRBV13 to TRBJ2-5; the junction holds 8 bases that match TRBD1. The sample consisted of PBMCs. The nucleotide sequence is given as TGTGCCAGCAGCTCCGATAGGGAGACAGGGGCAGAGACCCAGTACTTC. Its protein product is CASSSDRETGAETQYF.